The 29 T cell receptor beta chains below were found in one sample sequenced in a study of Ad26.COV2.S vaccination and SARS-CoV-2 variants. Documented treatment: about 20 received Ad26.COV2.S at low or high dose, single or two shots; several received placebo; per-sample allocation not given. Collection of the samples took place on day 63 after the first injection of vaccine or placebo. The table came from immunoSEQ multiplex PCR; TCRdb's copy has only in-frame clones and leaves some out. Among some 390,000 clones listed, 88% were seen once. The sequences come from peripheral blood, collected in a trial of Ad26.COV2.S vaccine versus placebo. Every receptor here comes from a person aged 18-65 years who received the Ad26.COV2.S COVID-19 vaccine or a placebo.

The chain combines TRBV12-3 or TRBV12-4 with TRBJ2-1, with D possibly matching TRBD1 (6 bases). The CDR3 covers 12 residues. Trimming cost V 5 bases and J 9 bases, with 11 bases left between them. In DNA, the CDR3 is TGTGCCAGCAGTCGAACAGGGAGTGAGCAGTTCTTC. Encoded protein: CASSRTGSEQFF.

V is TRBV7-9 and J is TRBJ2-3; D might be TRBD1 or TRBD2, each matching 5 bases. Trimming took 5 bases from V and 4 from J, leaving 16 bases between them. The CDR3 extends over 15 amino acids. The V gene's germline CDR1 is SEHNR and CDR2 FQNEAQ (reference sequence). CDR3 nucleotide sequence: TGTGCCAGCAGCCCGGGGCAGGGTAGGGCAGATACGCAGTATTTT. It yields the protein CASSPGQGRADTQYF.

This chain links TRBV6-2 or TRBV6-3 with TRBJ1-1; D unresolved. This CDR3 has 13 residues. V was cut by 2 bases and J by 9 bases, with 13 bases left in between. Germline CDR1 MNHEY, CDR2 SVGEGT. The CDR3 reads CASSYPSERKAFF. DNA of the CDR3: TGTGCCAGCAGTTACCCCTCGGAGAGAAAAGCTTTCTTT.

J is TRBJ2-2 and V is TRBV5-1, with 7 bases fitting TRBD1. The CDR3 extends over 19 amino acids. Germline V gene data show CDR1 as SGHRS and CDR2 as YFSETQ. The trim removed 0 bases at V and 3 bases at J, leaving 14 bases unmatched. The CDR3: CASSLEPPLQGDHTGELFF. The CDR3 DNA reads as TGCGCCAGCAGCTTGGAACCCCCCCTCCAGGGGGATCACACCGGGGAGCTGTTTTTT. Full variable domain (missing parts from reference TRBV5-1 and TRBJ2-2): KAGVTQTPRYLIKTRGQQVTLSCSPISGHRSVSWYQQTPGQGLQFLFEYFSETQRNKGNFPGRFSGRQFSNSRSEMNVSTLELGDSALYLCASSLEPPLQGDHTGELFFGEGSRLTVL.

This sequence joins TRBV6-2 or TRBV6-3 and TRBJ2-2; 9 positions agree with TRBD1. Per germline, CDR1 MNHEY and CDR2 SVGEGT. The CDR3 contains 15 residues. The J segment lost 5 bases and the V segment lost 2 bases, leaving 3 bases of the junction unmatched. The CDR3 spells CASSYGQGRTGELFF. In DNA, the CDR3 is TGTGCCAGCAGTTACGGACAGGGGCGGACCGGGGAGCTGTTTTTT.

The chain joins TRBV25-1 to TRBJ1-4; TRBD1 matches 9 bases. Trimming cost V 3 bases and J 8 bases; bases outside gene matches: 7. CDR1 and CDR2 (germline): MGHDK, SYGVNS. CDR3 size: 15 residues. This CDR3 reads CASSDGTGKREKLFF. The CDR3 DNA is TGTGCCAGCAGTGATGGGACAGGGAAAAGGGAAAAACTGTTTTTT.

This clone was seen repeatedly, ten times or more. The rearrangement links TRBV3-1 (or the pseudogene TRBV3-2) to TRBJ1-2, with D tentatively TRBD1 (5 bases). Germline CDR1 and CDR2: LGHDT and YNNKEL (reference sequence). Trimming took off 1 base at V and 6 bases at J, with 18 bases between the two ends. The CDR3 consists of 16 residues. The CDR3 sequence: CASSQAWQGVLHGYTF. As DNA, the CDR3 is TGTGCCAGCAGCCAAGCATGGCAGGGAGTTTTGCATGGCTACACCTTC.

The chain combines TRBV19 with TRBJ2-7; TRBD1 agrees at 9 bases. CDR3 length: 15 residues. J gave up 2 bases and V 7 bases, and 9 bases lay outside the gene matches. The V gene's germline CDR1 is LNHDA and CDR2 SQIVND (reference sequence). In DNA form, the CDR3 reads TGTGCCAGTACCCAGGGGACAGGGTTTACCTACGAGCAGTACTTC. Its protein product is CASTQGTGFTYEQYF.

This sequence joins TRBV3-1 (or the pseudogene TRBV3-2) and TRBJ1-5; no reliable D call. Germline CDR1 LGHDT, CDR2 YNNKEL (reference sequence). The ends were cut back, 0 bases at V and 6 bases at J, with 12 bases in the middle. This CDR3 comprises 15 residues. The chain's CDR3 is CASSQEVGGGQPQHF. CDR3 in DNA: TGTGCCAGCAGCCAAGAAGTGGGCGGCGGTCAGCCCCAGCATTTT.

A remark on this clone: One junction end does not reproduce the germline sequence, and a read error may be involved. This chain uses TRBV28 with TRBJ1-2; tentative D call: TRBD1 (5 bases). Germline V gene data show CDR1 as MDHEN and CDR2 as SYDVKM. The CDR3 contains 13 residues. This CDR3 reads CASSSPSGQTLHF. DNA of the CDR3: TGTGCCAGCAGTTCCCCCAGTGGACAAACCCTACACTTC.

The V call is TRBV6-5, the J call TRBJ1-2, with 12 bases that match TRBD1. CDR3 length: 16 amino acids. Unmatched junction bases numbered 9, after V lost 4 bases and J lost 6 bases. Germline loops: CDR1 MNHEY, CDR2 SVGAGI. This CDR3 is CASSFSGTGGRDGYTF. CDR3 DNA sequence: TGTGCCAGCAGTTTTTCAGGGACAGGGGGCAGGGATGGCTACACCTTC.

The sample holds a few counts of this clone. This chain uses TRBV11-2 with TRBJ2-7; D is ambiguous. In germline, CDR1 is SGHAT, CDR2 FQNNGV. The V gene lost 5 bases and the J gene lost 3 bases, with 5 bases spanning the gap. The CDR3 spans 11 residues. This chain's CDR3 is CASSRVYEQYF. CDR3 sequence (DNA): TGTGCCAGCAGCCGTGTCTACGAGCAGTACTTC.

The chain is built from TRBV27 and TRBJ2-7; D unresolved. The V gene lost 2 bases and the J gene lost 1 base, with 12 bases spanning the gap. There are 15 residues in the CDR3. Germline V CDR1 and CDR2: MNHEY, SMNVEV (reference sequence). CDR3: CASSLHLGRSYEQYF. The CDR3 bases are TGTGCCAGCAGTTTACACCTCGGGCGGTCCTACGAGCAGTACTTC.

This clone was seen only a few times. The chain combines TRBV25-1 with TRBJ1-3; the D gene is possibly TRBD1 (5 bases). Germline CDR1 and CDR2: MGHDK and SYGVNS. The CDR3 runs to 15 residues. Trimming took off 2 bases at V and 4 bases at J, with 12 bases between the two ends. CDR3 loop: CASSEGPAGGNTIYF. The DNA for the CDR3 is TGTGCCAGCAGTGAAGGCCCGGCAGGGGGAAACACCATATATTTT.

This sequence joins TRBV14 and TRBJ2-2; the D gene is possibly TRBD2 (6 bases). The CDR3 length is 15 residues. CDR1 is SGHDN, CDR2 FVKESK, per germline. V was shortened by 1 base and J by 0 bases, with 6 bases between the two germline ends. CDR3 region: CASSQGDSNTGELFF. In nucleotides, the CDR3 is TGTGCCAGCAGCCAAGGGGACTCGAACACCGGGGAGCTGTTTTTT. Drawing the rest from reference TRBV14 and TRBJ2-2, the complete variable domain is EAGVTQFPSHSVIEKGQTVTLRCDPISGHDNLYWYRRVMGKEIKFLLHFVKESKQDESGMPNNRFLAERTGGTYSTLKVQPAELEDSGVYFCASSQGDSNTGELFFGEGSRLTVL.

The chain is built from TRBV2 and TRBJ2-7, with 8 bases aligning to TRBD1. Germline V lookup: CDR1 SNHLY, CDR2 FYNNEI. Unmatched junction bases numbered 5, after V lost 1 base and J lost 3 bases. The CDR3 loop spans 15 amino acids. This CDR3 is CASSEGRQGYYEQYF. The CDR3 region has the DNA TGTGCCAGCAGTGAAGGGAGACAGGGGTACTACGAGCAGTACTTC.

Of note for this clone: Being one base from a much bigger clone, this may be a read error. V is TRBV12-3 or TRBV12-4 and J is TRBJ1-5; D gene ambiguous. This CDR3 comprises 11 residues. Trimming removed 3 bases from V and 7 bases from J, with 4 bases in between. The CDR3 DNA follows: TGTGCCAGCAGTTTCGGGCAGCCCCAGCATTTT. As protein: CASSFGQPQHF.

The chain joins TRBV4-3 to TRBJ1-4; a possible D gene is TRBD1 (5 bases). Germline lookup yields CDR1 LGHNA and CDR2 YSLEER. V was clipped by 4 bases and J by 8 bases, with 17 bases between them. The CDR3 length is 15 residues. The CDR3: CASSPGLTRQEKLFF. CDR3 sequence (DNA): TGCGCCAGCAGCCCGGGACTTACAAGACAGGAAAAACTGTTTTTT.

In its sample, this clone was seen a few times. This chain connects TRBV7-2 to TRBJ2-5; TRBD2 agrees at 9 bases. Germline CDR1 and CDR2: SGHTA and FQGNSA. Losses at the gene ends were 1 base for V and 5 bases for J; bases not matched to a gene: 8. CDR3 size: 16 residues. CDR3 in DNA: TGTGCCAGCAGCTTAGGAGCGGGGGGATTGGGTGAGACCCAGTACTTC. This sequence encodes CASSLGAGGLGETQYF.

The sample holds one count of this clone. CDR3 in DNA: TGTGCCAGCAGTTACTCCGCGTCAGGCCTTTTACTCAGTTCGGCCAACTATGGCTACACCTTC. This encodes CASSYSASGLLLSSANYGYTF. The gene calls are TRBV6-2 or TRBV6-3 and TRBJ1-2, with no clear D. From germline, CDR1 is MNHEY and CDR2 SVGEGT. Trimming removed 0 bases from V and 2 bases from J, with 28 bases in between. This CDR3 has 21 residues.

The CDR3 loop is CASSPPGTGESVKLFF. CDR3 in DNA: TGTGCCAGCAGCCCGCCCGGGACAGGAGAATCGGTAAAACTGTTTTTT. This chain connects TRBV3-1 (or the pseudogene TRBV3-2) to TRBJ1-4, with 8 bases identical to TRBD1. The CDR3 has 16 residues. Germline trimming cut 4 bases from V and 10 bases from J; bases unmatched to any gene: 14. The germline CDR1 and CDR2 sequences are LGHDT and YNNKEL (reference sequence).

The chain uses TRBV7-9 and TRBJ2-5, with a tentative D call TRBD2 (6 bases). The CDR3 loop spans 14 amino acids. CDR1 and CDR2 from the germline V gene are SEHNR and FQNEAQ (reference sequence). The V end was cut by 5 bases, the J end by 5 bases, with 15 bases between. The CDR3 spells CASSPPSRGETQYF. CDR3 nucleotides: TGTGCCAGCAGCCCTCCCAGCCGGGGGGAGACCCAGTACTTC. The full variable domain, its missing parts supplied by reference TRBV7-9 and TRBJ2-5, is DTGVSQNPRHKITKRGQNVTFRCDPISEHNRLYWYRQTLGQGPEFLTYFQNEAQLEKSRLLSDRFSAERPKGSFSTLEIQRTEQGDSAMYLCASSPPSRGETQYFGPGTRLLVL.

The chain recombines TRBV7-9 with TRBJ1-6, with TRBD1 as a possible D gene (5 bases). CDR1 is SEHNR and CDR2 is FQNEAQ in the germline V gene (reference sequence). Trimming left V 4 bases short and J 1 base short, with 11 bases between. The CDR3 spans 16 residues. DNA of the CDR3: TGTGCCAGCAGCTCTTCGAGGGGTTCCTATAATTCACCCCTCCACTTT. Its protein product is CASSSSRGSYNSPLHF.

CDR3 loop: CAISVDQGTGEQYF. The CDR3 region has the DNA TGTGCCATCAGTGTTGACCAGGGGACGGGCGAGCAGTACTTC. V gene TRBV10-3 combines with J gene TRBJ2-7, with D tentatively TRBD1 (6 bases). There are 14 residues in the CDR3. The germline V gene encodes CDR1 ENHRY and CDR2 SYGVKD. V gave up 4 bases and J gave up 6 bases, with 16 bases separating them.

The V and J genes are TRBV5-4 and TRBJ2-5; D is possibly TRBD1 (6 bases). This CDR3 spans 13 amino acids. Germline CDR1 and CDR2: SGHNT and YYREEE (reference sequence). Trimming removed 3 bases from V and 2 bases from J, with 8 bases in between. The DNA for the CDR3 is TGTGCCAGCAGCTCCGGACAGCAAGAGACCCAGTACTTC. Translation gives CASSSGQQETQYF.

J is TRBJ2-1 and V is TRBV11-3, with D perhaps given as TRBD1 or TRBD2 (6 bases each). The CDR3 has 14 amino acids. V was clipped by 5 bases and J by 10 bases, with 18 bases between them. Germline assignment: CDR1 SGHNT and CDR2 YENEEA. In DNA form, the CDR3 reads TGTGCCAGCAGCCTAATAGGCCGGGGGCCCGAGCAGTTCTTC. As protein: CASSLIGRGPEQFF.

The rearrangement links TRBV2 to TRBJ2-1; D gene uncertain. CDR1 SNHLY and CDR2 FYNNEI come from the germline V gene. The CDR3 extends over 13 amino acids. Between the trimmed V and J ends, which lost 6 bases and 5 bases, there was a span of 11 bases. In DNA, the CDR3 is TGTGCCAGCAGCCTATCTACCAACAATGAGCAGTTCTTC. Residues: CASSLSTNNEQFF.

This chain joins TRBV4-3 and TRBJ2-5; 11 bases map to TRBD2. Germline trimming cut 3 bases from V and 5 bases from J; bases unmatched to any gene: 2. The CDR3 spans 14 residues. CDR1 is LGHNA and CDR2 is YSLEER in the germline V gene. The DNA of the CDR3 is TGCGCCAGCAGCCAGGGACTAGCGGCGGAGACCCAGTACTTC. Amino acids: CASSQGLAAETQYF.

The rearrangement joins TRBV12-5 to TRBJ2-3, with D possibly being TRBD2 (6 bases). The V end lost 9 bases, the J end lost 2 bases, and 15 bases lay between the germline ends. Germline V gene sequence: CDR1 LGHNT, CDR2 FRNRAP. The length of the CDR3 is 14 residues. This CDR3 is CASTDSGDTDTQYF. DNA of the CDR3: TGTGCTAGCACTGATAGCGGAGACACAGATACGCAGTATTTT.